This T cell receptor (beta chain) was recovered during a study of T-cell memory formation after mild COVID-19. The germline V gene encodes CDR1 SGHRS and CDR2 YFSETQ. V shed 1 base and J 5 bases; nucleotides not matched to a gene: 7. The CDR3 is made up of 17 amino acids. TCRdb processed the 5' RACE reads anew with MiXCR; each CDR3 protein has one entry. The sample consists of about 16,000 distinct CDR3 sequences, around 21% of them appearing once. At least ten counts were recorded for this clonotype. The origin of this receptor is a man aged 18 to 29 who had mild COVID-19 (a few samples of this study predate the infection). Cell type and time point are not known. Sequencing was performed on PBMCs or a T cell subset sorted from them (not recorded which). The chain is built from TRBV5-1 and TRBJ2-2; 11 bases line up with TRBD1. The CDR3 nucleotides are TGCGCCAGCAGCTTGTTGGACAGGGGGCGCAAAACCGGGGAGCTGTTTTTT. Encoded protein: CASSLLDRGRKTGELFF.